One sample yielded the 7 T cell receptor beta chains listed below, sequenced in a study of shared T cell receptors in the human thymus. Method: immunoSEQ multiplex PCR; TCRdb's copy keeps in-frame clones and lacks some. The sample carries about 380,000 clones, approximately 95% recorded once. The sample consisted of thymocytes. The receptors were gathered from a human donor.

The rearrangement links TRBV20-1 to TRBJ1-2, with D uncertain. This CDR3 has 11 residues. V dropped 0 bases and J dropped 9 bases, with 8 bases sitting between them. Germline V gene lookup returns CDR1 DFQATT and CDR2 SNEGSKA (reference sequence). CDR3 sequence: CSARDRGSYTF. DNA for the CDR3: TGCAGTGCTAGAGATAGAGGGAGCTACACCTTC.

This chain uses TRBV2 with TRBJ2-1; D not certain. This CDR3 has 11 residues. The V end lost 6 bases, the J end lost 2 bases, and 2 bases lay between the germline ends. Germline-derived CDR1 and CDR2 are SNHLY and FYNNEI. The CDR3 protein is CASRPYNEQFF. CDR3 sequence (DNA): TGTGCCAGCAGGCCCTACAATGAGCAGTTCTTC.

The CDR3 is CASYRDRDTDTQYF. The CDR3 DNA is TGTGCCAGCTACCGGGACAGGGACACAGATACGCAGTATTTT. The chain is built from TRBV28 and TRBJ2-3; 9 bases map to TRBD1. The CDR3 has 14 residues. V shed 8 bases, J shed 2 bases, and the junction held 5 bases outside the gene matches. CDR1 is MDHEN and CDR2 is SYDVKM in the germline V gene.

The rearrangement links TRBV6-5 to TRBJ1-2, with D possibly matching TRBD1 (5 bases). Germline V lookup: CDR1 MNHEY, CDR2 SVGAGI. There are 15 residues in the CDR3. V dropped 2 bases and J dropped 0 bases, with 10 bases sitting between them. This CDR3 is CASSYTGRANYGYTF. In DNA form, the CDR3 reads TGTGCCAGCAGTTACACGGGCAGGGCTAACTATGGCTACACCTTC.

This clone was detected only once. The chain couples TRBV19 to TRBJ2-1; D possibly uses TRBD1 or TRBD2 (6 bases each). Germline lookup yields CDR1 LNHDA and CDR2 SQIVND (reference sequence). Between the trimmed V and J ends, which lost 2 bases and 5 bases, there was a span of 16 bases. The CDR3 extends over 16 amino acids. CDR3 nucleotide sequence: TGTGCCAGTAGTATATGGGGGGCTTCGGACCACAATGAGCAGTTCTTC. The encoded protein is CASSIWGASDHNEQFF.

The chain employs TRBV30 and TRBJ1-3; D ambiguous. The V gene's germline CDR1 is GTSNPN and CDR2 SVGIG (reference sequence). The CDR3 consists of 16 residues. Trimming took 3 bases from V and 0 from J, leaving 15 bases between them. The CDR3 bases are TGTGCCTGGAGCACCTCAACACGCAACTCTGGAAACACCATATATTTT. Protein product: CAWSTSTRNSGNTIYF.

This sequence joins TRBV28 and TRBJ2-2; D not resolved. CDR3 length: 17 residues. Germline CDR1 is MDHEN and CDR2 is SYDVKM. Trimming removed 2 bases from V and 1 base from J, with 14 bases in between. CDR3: CASSLAWRERNTGELFF. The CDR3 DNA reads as TGTGCCAGCAGTTTAGCGTGGCGAGAGAGGAACACCGGGGAGCTGTTTTTT.